This T cell receptor (beta chain) derives from a study of monozygotic twins with inflammatory bowel disease (dated by TCRdb to the late 2010s). General notes on the study: In total, about 30 monozygotic twin pairs made up the full study: 19 Danish pairs, all IBD-discordant, plus nine German pairs, of which four were IBD-concordant and five were IBD-discordant. The search for disease-associated traits relied mainly on comparing, within discordant pairs, IBD patients with their genetically identical healthy co-twins. Each individual had, on average, about 151 000 unique TCRalpha sequences and 181 000 unique TCRbeta sequences available for analysis. What the authors observed across the whole study: Differing immunosuppressive treatments among patients may have added background noise and inter-individual variability to the repertoires. Compared with healthy twins, IBD patients had fewer clonotypes in common with other individuals, a difference most pronounced in patients showing signs of disease activity. No single strong signal or clonotype linked to IBD turned up in the results, so the idea that one exists was not supported. The analysis was unable to tell apart different T cell subtypes. IBD patients had lower TCRbeta repertoire diversity, measured by the inverse Simpson index, than their healthy co-twins. Repertoire similarity did not differ between concordant and discordant twins, possibly due to limited statistical power.

The library was generated by 5' RACE. The input for every TCR library was approximately 3,500 ng of total RNA. cDNA was synthesized with SMARTScribe reverse transcriptase in eight separate reactions per sample. Unique molecular identifiers containing a 6-nucleotide sample barcode were introduced through template switching during cDNA synthesis. Two nested PCRs of roughly 16 and 10 cycles amplified the TCRalpha and TCRbeta cDNA, and bead purification followed each PCR. Before amplification, cDNA was treated with uracil DNA-glycosylase and purified using the QIAquick PCR purification kit. The second PCR added Illumina TruSeq-compatible adapters along with sample-specific barcodes. TapeStation and Qubit were used to check library quality and concentration, and around 5.3 ng of each library was pooled. Sequencing of the pooled libraries was done on an Illumina HiSeq2500 single-index Rapid Run using custom sequencing primers and 2 x 100 bp reads. Processing in the source paper ran as follows. PCR and sequencing errors were corrected by UMI-based consensus assembly using MiGEC version 1.2.6. MiXCR version 2.1.1 was used for V(D)J alignment, clonotype assembly and CDR3 extraction. To normalise gene usage, clonotype sharing and MAIT/NKT TCR abundance, the top 1000, 10 000 and 20 000 clonotypes in each sample were analysed. Diversity was computed as the inverse Simpson index with the vegan R package after downsampling to 27 000 UMIs. Statistical testing used paired Mann-Whitney U tests on the discordant twin pairs and applied Benjamini-Hochberg correction for multiple testing. Based on TCRdb reprocessing of the reads, there is one entry per CDR3 protein sequence, and DNA is missing. Clone size and V and J calls follow TCRdb, not the original study. The sample table records about 300,000 distinct CDR3 sequences. Together, the top ten hold roughly 5.3% of the sample.

A roughly 2.5 ml peripheral blood sample was drawn into PAXgene tubes per donor and stored at -80°C. Without any T cell sorting, total RNA was extracted from whole blood using the PAXgene blood miRNA kit on an automated QIAcube. Peripheral blood from monozygotic twin pairs concordant or discordant for inflammatory bowel disease was subjected to deep TCRalpha and TCRbeta repertoire profiling with unique molecular barcoding. Smoking habits were recorded for all twin pairs, and individuals were classified as current, former or never smokers. With regard to this clonotype: The antigen it recognizes is unknown.

CDR1 is given as KGHSH and CDR2 as LQKENI, both from the germline V gene. Including cysteine and phenylalanine, the CDR3 has 15 amino acids. No coding sequence is recorded. Sequenced material: blood. The clonotype originates from a human donor with ulcerative colitis or Crohn's disease, or a healthy co-twin of an affected twin (not recorded which). The chain employs TRBV18 and TRBJ2-7; TCRdb's D gene call, TRBD2, goes unchecked for lack of DNA. The CDR3 protein sequence reads: CASSPPGLAAFGQYF.